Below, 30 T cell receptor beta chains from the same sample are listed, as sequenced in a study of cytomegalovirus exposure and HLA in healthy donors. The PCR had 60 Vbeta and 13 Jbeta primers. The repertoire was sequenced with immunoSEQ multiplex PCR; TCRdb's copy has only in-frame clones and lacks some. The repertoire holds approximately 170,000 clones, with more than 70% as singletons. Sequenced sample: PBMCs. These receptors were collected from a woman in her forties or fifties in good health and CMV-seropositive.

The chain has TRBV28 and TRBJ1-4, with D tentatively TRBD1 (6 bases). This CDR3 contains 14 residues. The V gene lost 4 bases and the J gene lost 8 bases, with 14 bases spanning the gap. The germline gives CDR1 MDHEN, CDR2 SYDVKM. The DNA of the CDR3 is TGTGCCAGCAGTTCGCGGCAGGGGCAGGAAAAACTGTTTTTT. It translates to CASSSRQGQEKLFF. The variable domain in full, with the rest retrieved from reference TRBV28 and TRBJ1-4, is DVKVTQSSRYLVKRTGEKVFLECVQDMDHENMFWYRQDPGLGLRLIYFSYDVKMKEKGDIPEGYSVSREKKERFSLILESASTNQTSMYLCASSSRQGQEKLFFGSGTQLSVL.

CDR3 bases: TGCGCCAGCAGCGGGGGACAGATAAATGAGCAGTTCTTC. Translation gives CASSGGQINEQFF. This chain links TRBV5-1 with TRBJ2-1; 7 nucleotides agree with TRBD1. The germline CDR1 and CDR2 sequences are SGHRS and YFSETQ. V shed 4 bases, J shed 7 bases, and the junction held 5 bases outside the gene matches. The CDR3 contains 13 residues.

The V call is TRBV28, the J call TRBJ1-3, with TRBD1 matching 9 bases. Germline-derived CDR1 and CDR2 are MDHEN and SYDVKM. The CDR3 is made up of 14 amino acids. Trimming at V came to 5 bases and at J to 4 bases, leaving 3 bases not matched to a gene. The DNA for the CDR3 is TGTGCCAGCAGTGGGACAGGGCGCGGAAACACCATATATTTT. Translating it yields CASSGTGRGNTIYF.

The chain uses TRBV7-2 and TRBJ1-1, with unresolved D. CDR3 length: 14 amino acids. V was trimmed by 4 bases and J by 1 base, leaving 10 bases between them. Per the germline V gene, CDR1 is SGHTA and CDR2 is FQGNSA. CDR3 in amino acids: CASSSATRNTEAFF. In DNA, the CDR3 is TGTGCCAGCAGCTCAGCTACAAGGAACACTGAAGCTTTCTTT. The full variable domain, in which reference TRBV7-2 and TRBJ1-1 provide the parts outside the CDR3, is GAGVSQSPSNKVTEKGKDVELRCDPISGHTALYWYRQSLGQGLEFLIYFQGNSAPDKSGLPSDRFSAERTGGSVSTLTIQRTQQEDSAVYLCASSSATRNTEAFFGQGTRLTVV.

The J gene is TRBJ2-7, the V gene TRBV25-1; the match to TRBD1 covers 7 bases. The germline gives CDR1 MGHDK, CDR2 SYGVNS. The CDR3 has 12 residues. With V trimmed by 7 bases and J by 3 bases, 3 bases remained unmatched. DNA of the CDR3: TGTGCCAGCACCAGGACAGGCTACGAGCAGTACTTC. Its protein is CASTRTGYEQYF.

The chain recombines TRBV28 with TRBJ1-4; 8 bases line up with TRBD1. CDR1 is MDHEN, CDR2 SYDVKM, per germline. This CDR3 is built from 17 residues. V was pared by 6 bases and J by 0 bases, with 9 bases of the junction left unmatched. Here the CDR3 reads CASSARQGRATNEKLFF. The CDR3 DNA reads TGTGCCAGCAGCGCAAGACAGGGGAGGGCAACTAATGAAAAACTGTTTTTT.

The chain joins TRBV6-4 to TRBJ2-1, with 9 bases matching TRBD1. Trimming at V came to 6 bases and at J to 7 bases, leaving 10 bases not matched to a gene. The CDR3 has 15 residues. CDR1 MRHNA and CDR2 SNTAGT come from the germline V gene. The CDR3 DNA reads TGTGCCAGCAGGGGGGACAGGGTCCCGGTTAATGAGCAGTTCTTC. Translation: CASRGDRVPVNEQFF.

Here the CDR3 DNA reads TGTGCCAGCAGTTTACCACAGGACGCATCCCTACGACGACAGTACTTC. Protein sequence: CASSLPQDASLRRQYF. The chain employs TRBV28 and TRBJ2-7, with D perhaps TRBD1 (5 bases). This CDR3 region has 16 residues. Germline CDR1 reads MDHEN; CDR2 reads SYDVKM. Trimming took off 2 bases at V and 10 bases at J, with 24 bases between the two ends.

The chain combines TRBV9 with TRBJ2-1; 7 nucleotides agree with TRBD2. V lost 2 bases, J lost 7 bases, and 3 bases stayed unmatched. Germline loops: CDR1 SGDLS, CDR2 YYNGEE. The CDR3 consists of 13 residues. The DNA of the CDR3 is TGTGCCAGCAGCGTGGGGGGGAGAAATGAGCAGTTCTTC. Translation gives CASSVGGRNEQFF.

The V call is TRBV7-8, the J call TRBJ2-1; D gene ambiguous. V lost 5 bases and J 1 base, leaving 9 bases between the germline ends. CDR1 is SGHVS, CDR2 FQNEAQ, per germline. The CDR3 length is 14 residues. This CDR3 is CASSPSGSYNEQFF. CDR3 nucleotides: TGTGCCAGCAGCCCTTCAGGTTCCTACAATGAGCAGTTCTTC.

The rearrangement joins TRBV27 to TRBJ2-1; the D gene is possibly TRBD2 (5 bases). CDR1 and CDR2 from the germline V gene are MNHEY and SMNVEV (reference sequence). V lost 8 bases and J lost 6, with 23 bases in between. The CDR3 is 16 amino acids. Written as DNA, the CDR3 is TGTGCCAGCGGCGGGCGAAGTCCAATGGGGAGCAATGAGCAGTTCTTC. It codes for CASGGRSPMGSNEQFF.

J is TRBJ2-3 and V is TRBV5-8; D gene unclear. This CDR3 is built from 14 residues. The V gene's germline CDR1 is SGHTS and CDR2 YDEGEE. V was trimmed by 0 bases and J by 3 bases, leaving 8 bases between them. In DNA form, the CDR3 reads TGTGCCAGCAGCTTGGATCCAGGTACAGATACGCAGTATTTT. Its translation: CASSLDPGTDTQYF.

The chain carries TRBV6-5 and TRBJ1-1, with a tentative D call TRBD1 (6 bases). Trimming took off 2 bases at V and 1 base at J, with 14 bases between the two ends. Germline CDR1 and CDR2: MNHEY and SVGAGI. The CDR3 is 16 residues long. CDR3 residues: CASSYRPGAWNTEAFF. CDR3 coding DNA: TGTGCCAGCAGTTACCGGCCAGGGGCATGGAACACTGAAGCTTTCTTT.

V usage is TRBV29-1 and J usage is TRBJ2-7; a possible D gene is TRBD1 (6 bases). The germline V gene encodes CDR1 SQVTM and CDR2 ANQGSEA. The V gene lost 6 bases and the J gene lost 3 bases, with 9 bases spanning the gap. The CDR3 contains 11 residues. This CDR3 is CSVLDSYEQYF. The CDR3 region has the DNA TGCAGCGTCCTGGACAGCTACGAGCAGTACTTC.

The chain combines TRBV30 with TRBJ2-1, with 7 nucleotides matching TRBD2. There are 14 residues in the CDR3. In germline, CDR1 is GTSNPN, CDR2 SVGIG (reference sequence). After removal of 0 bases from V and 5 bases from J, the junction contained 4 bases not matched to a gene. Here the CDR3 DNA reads TGTGCCTGGAGTGTAAACCGGGGGGACAATGAGCAGTTCTTC. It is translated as CAWSVNRGDNEQFF.

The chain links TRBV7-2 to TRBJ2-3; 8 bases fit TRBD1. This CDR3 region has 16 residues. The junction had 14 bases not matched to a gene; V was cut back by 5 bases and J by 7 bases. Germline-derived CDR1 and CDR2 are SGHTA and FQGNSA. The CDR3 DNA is TGTGCCAGCAGCGTAGGCGACAGGGGAATTACCAATACGCAGTATTTT. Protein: CASSVGDRGITNTQYF.

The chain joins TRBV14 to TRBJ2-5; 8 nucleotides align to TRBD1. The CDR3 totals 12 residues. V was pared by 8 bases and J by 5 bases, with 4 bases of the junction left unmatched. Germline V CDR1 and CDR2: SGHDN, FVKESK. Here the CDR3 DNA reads TGTGCCAGCGGCAGGGGGCGTGAGACCCAGTACTTC. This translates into CASGRGRETQYF.

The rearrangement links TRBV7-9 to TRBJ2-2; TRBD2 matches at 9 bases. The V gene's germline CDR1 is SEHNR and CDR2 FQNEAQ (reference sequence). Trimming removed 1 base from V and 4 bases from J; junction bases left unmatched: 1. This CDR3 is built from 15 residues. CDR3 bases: TGTGCCAGCAGCTTAGTAGCGGGAGTCACCGGGGAGCTGTTTTTT. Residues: CASSLVAGVTGELFF.

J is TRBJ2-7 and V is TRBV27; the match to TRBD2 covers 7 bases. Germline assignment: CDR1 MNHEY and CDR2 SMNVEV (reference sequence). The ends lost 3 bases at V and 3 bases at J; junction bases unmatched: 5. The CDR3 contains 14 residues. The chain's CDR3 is CASSLGRGYYEQYF. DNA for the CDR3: TGTGCCAGCAGTTTGGGGCGGGGGTACTACGAGCAGTACTTC.

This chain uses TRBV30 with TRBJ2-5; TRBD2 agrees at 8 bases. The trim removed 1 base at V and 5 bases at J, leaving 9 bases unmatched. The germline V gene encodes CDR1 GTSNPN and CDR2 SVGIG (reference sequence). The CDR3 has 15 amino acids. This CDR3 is CAWSGASGGVETQYF. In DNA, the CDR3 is TGTGCCTGGAGTGGAGCCAGCGGGGGTGTCGAGACCCAGTACTTC. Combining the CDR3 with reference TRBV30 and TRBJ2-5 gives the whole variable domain SQTIHQWPATLVQPVGSPLSLECTVEGTSNPNLYWYRQAAGRGLQLLFYSVGIGQISSEVPQNLSASRPQDRQFILSSKKLLLSDSGFYLCAWSGASGGVETQYFGPGTRLLVL.

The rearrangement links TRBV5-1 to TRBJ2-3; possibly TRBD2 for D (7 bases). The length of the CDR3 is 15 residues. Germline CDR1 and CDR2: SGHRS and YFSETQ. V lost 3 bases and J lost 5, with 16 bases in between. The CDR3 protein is CASSSSGGFGDTQYF. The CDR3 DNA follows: TGCGCCAGCAGCTCATCGGGGGGCTTCGGAGATACGCAGTATTTT. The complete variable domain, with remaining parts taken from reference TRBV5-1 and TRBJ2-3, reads KAGVTQTPRYLIKTRGQQVTLSCSPISGHRSVSWYQQTPGQGLQFLFEYFSETQRNKGNFPGRFSGRQFSNSRSEMNVSTLELGDSALYLCASSSSGGFGDTQYFGPGTRLTVL.

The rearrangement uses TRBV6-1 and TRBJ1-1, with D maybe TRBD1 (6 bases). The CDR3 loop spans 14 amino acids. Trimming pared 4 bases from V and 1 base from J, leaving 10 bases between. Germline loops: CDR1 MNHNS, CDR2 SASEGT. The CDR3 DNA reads TGTGCCAGCAGTGTACAGGGTCCGAACACTGAAGCTTTCTTT. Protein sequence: CASSVQGPNTEAFF.

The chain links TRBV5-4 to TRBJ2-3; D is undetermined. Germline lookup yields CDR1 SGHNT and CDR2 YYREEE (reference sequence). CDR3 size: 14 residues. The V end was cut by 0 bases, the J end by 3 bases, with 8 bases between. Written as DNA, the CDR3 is TGTGCCAGCAGCTTGGACTCGTCGACAGATACGCAGTATTTT. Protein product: CASSLDSSTDTQYF.

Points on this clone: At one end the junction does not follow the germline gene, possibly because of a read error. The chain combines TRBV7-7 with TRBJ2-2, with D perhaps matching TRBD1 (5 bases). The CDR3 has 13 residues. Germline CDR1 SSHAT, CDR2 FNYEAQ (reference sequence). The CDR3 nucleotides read TGTGCTAGCAGCTCGGACACTCACGGGGAGCTGTTTTTT. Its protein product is CASSSDTHGELFF.

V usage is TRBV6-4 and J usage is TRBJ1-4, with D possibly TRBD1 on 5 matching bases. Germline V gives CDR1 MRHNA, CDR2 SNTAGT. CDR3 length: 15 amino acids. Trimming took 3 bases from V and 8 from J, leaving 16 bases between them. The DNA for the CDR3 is TGTGCCAGCAGTGAGCAGACAGAGGCAAGCGAAAAACTGTTTTTT. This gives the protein CASSEQTEASEKLFF.

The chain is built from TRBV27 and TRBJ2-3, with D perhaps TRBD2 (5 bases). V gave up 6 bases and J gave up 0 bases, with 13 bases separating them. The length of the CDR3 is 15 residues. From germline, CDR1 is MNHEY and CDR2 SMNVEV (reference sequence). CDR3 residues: CASRRGPTSTDTQYF. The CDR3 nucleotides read TGTGCCAGCAGACGCGGGCCGACTAGCACAGATACGCAGTATTTT.

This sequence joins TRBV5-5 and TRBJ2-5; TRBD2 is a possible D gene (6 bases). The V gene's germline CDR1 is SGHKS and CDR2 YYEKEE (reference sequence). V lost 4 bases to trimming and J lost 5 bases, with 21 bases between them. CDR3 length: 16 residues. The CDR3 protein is CASSVRDSPPQETQYF. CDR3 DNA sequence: TGTGCCAGCAGCGTCAGGGACTCACCCCCGCAGGAGACCCAGTACTTC.

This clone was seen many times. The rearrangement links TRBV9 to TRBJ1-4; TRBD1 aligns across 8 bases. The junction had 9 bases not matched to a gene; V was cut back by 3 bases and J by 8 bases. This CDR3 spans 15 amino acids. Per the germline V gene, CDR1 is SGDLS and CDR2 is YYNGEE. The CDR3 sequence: CASSAFGQGEEKLFF. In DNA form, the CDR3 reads TGTGCCAGCAGCGCTTTCGGACAGGGAGAGGAAAAACTGTTTTTT.

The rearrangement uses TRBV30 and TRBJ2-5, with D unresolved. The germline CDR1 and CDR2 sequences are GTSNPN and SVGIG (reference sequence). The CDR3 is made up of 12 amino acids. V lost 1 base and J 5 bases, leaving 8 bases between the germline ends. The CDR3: CAWSGPGETQYF. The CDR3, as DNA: TGTGCCTGGAGTGGCCCCGGGGAGACCCAGTACTTC.

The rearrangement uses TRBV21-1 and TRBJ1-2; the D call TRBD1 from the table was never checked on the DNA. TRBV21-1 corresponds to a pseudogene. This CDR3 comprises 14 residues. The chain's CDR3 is CASSFPDRVHGYTF. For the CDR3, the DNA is TGTGCCAGCAGTTTTCCAGACAGAGTACATGGCTACACCTTC.